These 13 T cell receptor beta chains came from one sample sequenced in a study of T-cell memory formation after mild COVID-19. Each CDR3 protein is one row after TCRdb ran MiXCR on the 5' RACE reads. Of roughly 89,000 distinct CDR3 sequences in the sample, around 13% are singletons; the top ten hold approximately 26%. Material: PBMCs or a T cell subset sorted from them (not recorded which). The receptors come from an adult woman who had mild COVID-19 (a few samples of this study predate the infection). Cell type and time point are not known.

This chain connects TRBV7-6 to TRBJ2-1; the match to TRBD1 covers 11 bases. The CDR3 runs to 15 residues. V lost 3 bases to trimming and J lost 4 bases; unmatched junction nucleotides: 2. Germline V gene data show CDR1 as SGHVS and CDR2 as FNYEAQ. The CDR3 DNA reads TGTGCCAGCAGCTTCGGGGACAGGGGGTACAATGAGCAGTTCTTC. Translated: CASSFGDRGYNEQFF.

There are a few counts of this clonotype. The chain combines TRBV12-3 or TRBV12-4 with TRBJ2-3; TRBD2 matches at 8 bases. After removal of 7 bases from V and 7 bases from J, the junction contained 13 bases not matched to a gene. This CDR3 contains 15 residues. As DNA, the CDR3 is TGTGCCAGCACCACTTTCGGACTAGCAGGAAATACGCAGTATTTT. Amino acids: CASTTFGLAGNTQYF.

V is TRBV7-2 and J is TRBJ1-1; D not certain. The V gene's germline CDR1 is SGHTA and CDR2 FQGNSA. The CDR3 consists of 13 residues. V lost 2 bases to trimming and J lost 3 bases, with 7 bases between them. The CDR3 DNA reads TGTGCCAGCAGCTTAACACTTTACACTGAAGCTTTCTTT. Protein: CASSLTLYTEAFF.

This clonotype turned up a few times. The J gene is TRBJ2-5, the V gene TRBV5-6; possibly TRBD2 for D (6 bases). V was pared by 4 bases and J by 3 bases, with 16 bases between. The CDR3 sequence is 15 residues long. Per the germline V gene, CDR1 is SGHDT and CDR2 is YYEEEE. The CDR3, as DNA: TGTGCCAGCAGCAACTGGGACGGGAGAAAAGAGACCCAGTACTTC. Its translation: CASSNWDGRKETQYF.

The rearrangement joins TRBV5-1 to TRBJ2-3; 9 nucleotides match TRBD1. V lost 7 bases, J lost 3 bases, and 9 bases stayed unmatched. This CDR3 region has 15 residues. Germline V gene sequence: CDR1 SGHRS, CDR2 YFSETQ. The CDR3 loop is CASRGPGQGTDTQYF. CDR3 DNA: TGCGCCAGCCGCGGACCGGGACAGGGTACAGATACGCAGTATTTT.

The rearrangement joins TRBV5-1 to TRBJ2-7; possibly TRBD1 for D (6 bases). V shed 5 bases and J shed 2 bases, with 11 bases lying between them. The V gene's germline CDR1 is SGHRS and CDR2 YFSETQ. The CDR3 covers 13 residues. CDR3 coding DNA: TGCGCCAGCAGGGAGACAGGAGCCTACGAGCAGTACTTC. It encodes CASRETGAYEQYF.

This clonotype was observed a few times. V gene TRBV6-5 combines with J gene TRBJ2-7; 7 positions agree with TRBD1. V gave up 6 bases and J gave up 1 base; unmatched junction bases: 18. The CDR3 runs 18 residues. Germline V gene sequence: CDR1 MNHEY, CDR2 SVGAGI. In DNA form, the CDR3 reads TGTGCCAGCAGCTACCAAACCGGAAGGGACAGCAGTTCCTACGAGCAGTACTTC. It is translated as CASSYQTGRDSSSYEQYF.

Many counts were recorded for this clonotype. The V call is TRBV12-3 or TRBV12-4, the J call TRBJ2-1, with 12 nucleotides matching TRBD2. The CDR3 consists of 15 residues. Unmatched junction bases numbered 5, after V lost 6 bases and J lost 5 bases. CDR3 region: CASRALAGGHNEQFF. The CDR3 DNA reads TGTGCCAGCAGAGCCCTAGCGGGGGGGCACAATGAGCAGTTCTTC.

This clonotype was counted between two and nine times. The chain is built from TRBV4-3 and TRBJ2-3; TRBD2 is a possible D gene (6 bases). Trimming removed 0 bases at V and 0 bases at J, with 13 bases between. Germline V gene sequence: CDR1 LGHNA, CDR2 YSLEER. The CDR3 is 17 residues long. Here the CDR3 DNA reads TGCGCCAGCAGCCAAGATGCGTTGGCGGGGAGCACAGATACGCAGTATTTT. Translating it yields CASSQDALAGSTDTQYF.

This clonotype was recorded many times. The chain links TRBV29-1 to TRBJ2-7; weak D call: TRBD2 (6 bases). The CDR3 is 14 amino acids. Germline V gives CDR1 SQVTM, CDR2 ANQGSEA. Trimming stripped 1 base from V and 2 bases from J, with 12 bases between. The CDR3 sequence: CSVEVASATYEQYF. As DNA, the CDR3 is TGCAGCGTTGAAGTTGCTAGCGCGACCTACGAGCAGTACTTC.

This sequence joins TRBV4-3 and TRBJ1-5; tentative D call: TRBD1 (5 bases). V gave up 0 bases and J gave up 2 bases, with 8 bases separating them. This CDR3 region has 15 residues. Germline V CDR1 and CDR2: LGHNA, YSLEER. The CDR3 sequence: CASSQDGGGNQPQHF. CDR3 nucleotide sequence: TGCGCCAGCAGCCAAGATGGAGGGGGCAATCAGCCCCAGCATTTT.

There are many counts of this clonotype. V is TRBV7-9 and J is TRBJ2-7, with a possible D match to TRBD2 (5 bases). V was pared by 3 bases and J by 2 bases, with 5 bases between. CDR3 length: 12 residues. Looked up from germline, CDR1 is SEHNR and CDR2 is FQNEAQ (reference sequence). This CDR3 is CASSLGAYEQYF. The CDR3 DNA sequence: TGTGCCAGCAGCTTGGGAGCCTACGAGCAGTACTTC.

The chain employs TRBV18 and TRBJ2-3, with D possibly being TRBD1 or TRBD2 (6 bases each). Deletions cut 2 bases from V and 3 bases from J, with 12 bases between. Germline CDR1 reads KGHSH; CDR2 reads LQKENI. This CDR3 contains 15 residues. CDR3 residues: CASSPGGGGTDTQYF. CDR3 DNA sequence: TGTGCCAGCTCACCAGGAGGAGGGGGAACAGATACGCAGTATTTT.